What follows are 18 T cell receptor beta chains derived from one specimen sequenced in a study of shared clonotypes between healthy human individuals. The table came from immunoSEQ multiplex PCR; TCRdb's copy has only in-frame clones and leaves some out. The sample lists 2 million to 2.5 million clones, approximately 95% occurring once. Sequenced: naive CD4+ T cells from PBMCs. The sample's subset: CD45RA+ positively selected. The receptors stem from a man aged 18-30 years in good health. Some clones in this sample may be carry-over from other donors' samples.

Points on this clone: At the DNA level, this CDR3 is encoded by other sequences in the same sample as well. The chain couples TRBV6-1 to TRBJ2-3; D unclear. The V gene's germline CDR1 is MNHNS and CDR2 SASEGT. V dropped 4 bases and J dropped 6 bases, with 5 bases sitting between them. CDR3 length: 11 residues. The CDR3, as DNA: TGTGCCAGCAGTGTCACGGATACGCAGTATTTT. Its protein is CASSVTDTQYF.

V and J are TRBV5-4 and TRBJ2-3; D not resolved. From germline, CDR1 is SGHNT and CDR2 YYREEE (reference sequence). Deletions cut 1 base from V and 0 bases from J, with 6 bases between. The CDR3 is 14 amino acids. The CDR3 here is CASSLFSSTDTQYF. The DNA for the CDR3 is TGTGCCAGCAGCTTGTTCTCTAGCACAGATACGCAGTATTTT. Supplemented by reference TRBV5-4 and TRBJ2-3, the full variable domain reads ETGVTQSPTHLIKTRGQQVTLRCSSQSGHNTVSWYQQALGQGPQFIFQYYREEENGRGNFPPRFSGLQFPNYSSELNVNALELDDSALYLCASSLFSSTDTQYFGPGTRLTVL.

The sample holds one count of this clone. The rearrangement joins TRBV29-1 to TRBJ2-7; a weak D match, TRBD2 (7 bases). The V gene lost 6 bases and the J gene lost 4 bases, with 16 bases spanning the gap. CDR1 and CDR2 from the germline V gene are SQVTM and ANQGSEA. This CDR3 region has 13 residues. In DNA, the CDR3 is TGCAGCGTGGGGACTACAGGGTTATACGAGCAGTACTTC. This gives the protein CSVGTTGLYEQYF.

The CDR3 loop is CASSTGPGEETQYF. The DNA for the CDR3 is TGTGCCAGCAGCACGGGCCCGGGCGAAGAGACCCAGTACTTC. The chain carries TRBV5-4 and TRBJ2-5; D gene uncertain. This CDR3 has 14 amino acids. Germline CDR1 and CDR2: SGHNT and YYREEE (reference sequence). The germline V and J ends were trimmed by 4 bases and 3 bases, with 13 bases remaining between them.

V gene TRBV4-1 combines with J gene TRBJ2-1; 7 nucleotides match TRBD1. V lost 2 bases to trimming and J lost 4 bases; unmatched junction nucleotides: 11. Germline V gene data show CDR1 as MGHRA and CDR2 as YSYEKL. CDR3 length: 17 residues. The CDR3 DNA is TGCGCCAGCAGCCAATATCCCCGGGACAGCAGTTACAATGAGCAGTTCTTC. It encodes CASSQYPRDSSYNEQFF.

The chain joins TRBV29-1 to TRBJ1-2; D is unresolved. The CDR3 covers 11 residues. V was clipped by 4 bases and J by 5 bases, with 8 bases between them. The germline V gene encodes CDR1 SQVTM and CDR2 ANQGSEA. This CDR3 reads CSVGWGYGYTF. CDR3 bases: TGCAGCGTTGGGTGGGGTTATGGCTACACCTTC. The whole variable domain, filled in from reference TRBV29-1 and TRBJ1-2, reads SAVISQKPSRDICQRGTSLTIQCQVDSQVTMMFWYRQQPGQSLTLIATANQGSEATYESGFVIDKFPISRPNLTFSTLTVSNMSPEDSSIYLCSVGWGYGYTFGSGTRLTVV.

CDR3 sequence reads: CAHATGLVSETQYF. In DNA form, the CDR3 reads TGTGCCCACGCCACCGGACTAGTTTCGGAGACCCAGTACTTC. The chain combines TRBV28 with TRBJ2-5; TRBD2 agrees at 7 bases. The germline CDR1 and CDR2 sequences are MDHEN and SYDVKM. V was clipped by 11 bases and J by 5 bases; unmatched bases: 14. The CDR3 runs to 14 residues.

The chain combines TRBV28 with TRBJ2-1; the D is unclear. Trimming removed 6 bases from V and 1 base from J, with 10 bases in between. CDR1 and CDR2 from the germline V gene are MDHEN and SYDVKM. The CDR3 runs to 14 residues. In nucleotides, the CDR3 is TGTGCCAGCAGCCCACGACTGTCCTACAATGAGCAGTTCTTC. This sequence encodes CASSPRLSYNEQFF.

The chain combines TRBV6-6 with TRBJ1-3, with 7 nucleotides matching TRBD1. Trimming removed 5 bases from V and 2 bases from J; junction bases left unmatched: 9. Germline V gene sequence: CDR1 MNHNY, CDR2 SVGAGI (reference sequence). The CDR3 consists of 16 residues. The CDR3 protein is CASSASGTATGNTIYF. The CDR3 nucleotides are TGTGCCAGCAGTGCGTCCGGGACAGCTACTGGAAACACCATATATTTT.

V is TRBV28 and J is TRBJ1-1; TRBD1 is a possible D gene (5 bases). The ends were cut back, 5 bases at V and 5 bases at J, with 12 bases in the middle. The CDR3 has 13 residues. Germline values: CDR1 MDHEN, CDR2 SYDVKM. The CDR3 protein is CASSPRARTEAFF. The CDR3 coding sequence is TGTGCCAGCAGTCCCAGGGCGCGAACTGAAGCTTTCTTT.

This clone came up once. This chain joins TRBV5-1 and TRBJ2-2; D is uncertain. With 0 bases removed from V and 1 base from J, the gap between germline ends came to 13 bases. Germline assignment: CDR1 SGHRS and CDR2 YFSETQ. The CDR3 extends over 17 amino acids. The CDR3 bases are TGCGCCAGCAGCTTGGAAGGACCACCTTTGAACACCGGGGAGCTGTTTTTT. This sequence encodes CASSLEGPPLNTGELFF.

V and J are TRBV9 and TRBJ1-2; 8 bases are shared with TRBD1. There are 15 residues in the CDR3. The J segment lost 5 bases and the V segment lost 3 bases, leaving 9 bases of the junction unmatched. CDR1 SGDLS and CDR2 YYNGEE come from the germline V gene. The CDR3 DNA reads as TGTGCCAGCAGCGCGGATCAGGGGGCAGAGTATGGCTACACCTTC. This encodes CASSADQGAEYGYTF.

This clone was seen once. V and J are TRBV28 and TRBJ1-2; maybe TRBD1 (5 bases). Per germline, CDR1 MDHEN and CDR2 SYDVKM. The V end was cut by 11 bases, the J end by 6 bases, with 13 bases between. The CDR3 sequence is 11 residues long. As DNA, the CDR3 is TGTGCCGGTAGGCAGGGCAATGGCTACACCTTC. Translation: CAGRQGNGYTF.

J is TRBJ2-3 and V is TRBV28; no clear D gene. CDR1 and CDR2 (germline): MDHEN, SYDVKM. With 5 bases removed from V and 3 bases from J, the gap between germline ends came to 9 bases. The CDR3 sequence is 13 residues long. DNA for the CDR3: TGTGCCAGCAGTACCGCCGGGACAGATACGCAGTATTTT. Protein: CASSTAGTDTQYF.

A single count supports this clone. The gene calls are TRBV5-4 and TRBJ2-7; unclear D gene. V was clipped by 5 bases and J by 6 bases, with 9 bases between them. This CDR3 has 11 amino acids. Germline CDR1 is SGHNT and CDR2 is YYREEE (reference sequence). The DNA for the CDR3 is TGTGCCAGCAGAGTAGGAAGCGAGCAGTACTTC. Its protein is CASRVGSEQYF.

The chain combines TRBV5-4 with TRBJ2-3, with 11 bases that match TRBD2. CDR1 and CDR2 (germline): SGHNT, YYREEE (reference sequence). The CDR3 sequence is 15 residues long. After removal of 3 bases from V and 6 bases from J, the junction contained 6 bases not matched to a gene. CDR3 nucleotides: TGTGCCAGCAGCTCGACTAGCGGGATGTTGGATACGCAGTATTTT. Encoded protein: CASSSTSGMLDTQYF.

The rearrangement links TRBV11-2 to TRBJ2-7; unclear D gene. V lost 4 bases, J lost 6 bases, and 7 bases lay in between. The CDR3 spans 11 residues. CDR1 is SGHAT and CDR2 is FQNNGV in the germline V gene. CDR3 sequence reads: CASSSAREQYF. CDR3 nucleotide sequence: TGTGCCAGCAGCTCCGCGCGCGAGCAGTACTTC.

V and J are TRBV18 and TRBJ2-1, with D perhaps TRBD2 (5 bases). Germline loops: CDR1 KGHSH, CDR2 LQKENI. The V end lost 6 bases, the J end lost 0 bases, and 12 bases lay between the germline ends. The CDR3 has 15 residues. The CDR3 DNA reads TGTGCCAGCTCCCTAGAGGGTTCCTCCTACAATGAGCAGTTCTTC. This translates into CASSLEGSSYNEQFF.